This entry lists 13 T cell receptor beta chains sequenced from one sample in a study of regulatory T cells in long-lasting Graves disease (dated by TCRdb to the early 2020s). Library prep was done by multiplex PCR. Sequenced on an Illumina HiSeq 4000. TCR beta libraries were built with iRepertoire HTBI primers and Arm-PCR amplification of CDR3 regions. TCRdb reprocessing: public reads trimmed at Q25 with fastp, clones called with MiXCR, in-frame beta chains kept. Each entry is one CDR3 protein sequence, shown with its most common DNA and genes. The table for this sample lists 350,000 to 550,000 distinct CDR3 sequences; 15% of them were counted only once. The top ten hold roughly a sixth of the sample. What the time point label conveys for this sample: newly diagnosed GD, antithyroid drugs for less than 3 months. For both TCR sequencing and RNA sequencing, RNA was extracted from PBMCs in TRIzol. These same data were also listed under a study on T cells in Graves' hyperthyroidism and ophthalmopathy.

Specimen: peripheral blood mononuclear cells (PBMCs), collected at new diagnosis, from a patient treated with antithyroid drugs. The receptors were sampled from a woman aged 25 to 45 with Graves disease. Donor details come from another sample of the same person, matched by shared clones.

This clonotype was found a few times. This may arise from a read error, as a much more abundant clone is one base away. CDR3 protein: CASSYRQARDPYGYTF. In DNA, the CDR3 is TGTGCCAGCAGTTACCGACAGGCCAGAGACCCCTATGGCTACACCTTC. The rearrangement uses TRBV6-9 and TRBJ1-2, with D tentatively TRBD1 (6 bases). The V end lost 3 bases, the J end lost 4 bases, and 18 bases lay between the germline ends. The germline V gene encodes CDR1 MNHGY and CDR2 SVAAGI. The CDR3 is 16 residues long.

This clonotype was observed many times. This chain uses TRBV12-3 or TRBV12-4 with TRBJ2-5, with 10 bases identical to TRBD2. V trimming: 5 bases; J trimming: 7 bases; junction bases outside the gene matches: 10. The CDR3 extends over 15 amino acids. Here the CDR3 DNA reads TGTGCCAGCAGTCCTACTAGCGGGGTACCAGGGACCCAGTACTTC. Its protein is CASSPTSGVPGTQYF.

This clonotype has only a few counts. This sequence joins TRBV5-6 and TRBJ2-1; D ambiguous. Looked up from germline, CDR1 is SGHDT and CDR2 is YYEEEE. V lost 4 bases and J 7 bases, leaving 24 bases between the germline ends. CDR3 size: 17 residues. The CDR3 loop reads CASSITPWSVIPNEQFF. Here the CDR3 DNA reads TGTGCCAGCAGCATCACCCCTTGGAGCGTCATCCCTAATGAGCAGTTCTTC. The full variable domain, rest sourced from reference TRBV5-6 and TRBJ2-1, is DAGVTQSPTHLIKTRGQQVTLRCSPKSGHDTVSWYQQALGQGPQFIFQYYEEEERQRGNFPDRFSGHQFPNYSSELNVNALLLGDSALYLCASSITPWSVIPNEQFFGPGTRLTVL.

V usage is TRBV27 and J usage is TRBJ1-1; TRBD1 aligns across 9 bases. V lost 5 bases and J lost 4; bases outside the gene matches: 11. Per germline, CDR1 MNHEY and CDR2 SMNVEV (reference sequence). The CDR3 totals 16 residues. This chain's CDR3 is CASSPSRTGVSTEAFF. The CDR3, as DNA: TGTGCCAGCAGTCCGTCTAGGACAGGGGTTTCCACTGAAGCTTTCTTT.

This clonotype has just a few counts. The chain links TRBV19 to TRBJ2-1; no clear D gene. The V end was cut by 10 bases, the J end by 10 bases, with 20 bases between. Germline V gives CDR1 LNHDA, CDR2 SQIVND (reference sequence). This CDR3 is built from 13 residues. The DNA of the CDR3 is TGTGCCACCTCCCCTAGAGGCCGCGTGGAGCAGTTCTTC. Its translation: CATSPRGRVEQFF.

This chain joins TRBV12-3 or TRBV12-4 and TRBJ2-6; TRBD1 matches at 9 bases. This CDR3 has 18 residues. The V and J ends lost 6 bases and 2 bases, in that order; junction bases with no gene match: 11. Written as DNA, the CDR3 is TGTGCCAGCAGACGGCCGGGACAGGGTACTACTGGGGCCAACGTCCTGACTTTC. Protein: CASRRPGQGTTGANVLTF.

As for this clonotype: A much larger clone lies a single base off, so this may be a read error. The chain has TRBV12-3 or TRBV12-4 and TRBJ1-2; a possible D gene is TRBD1 (5 bases). V was cut by 7 bases and J by 3 bases, with 15 bases left in between. The CDR3 runs 14 residues. This chain's CDR3 is CASTRAGGDYGYTF. DNA of the CDR3: TGTGCCAGCACCCGGGCAGGAGGGGACTATGGCTACACCTTC.

This clonotype was detected many times. The CDR3 bases are TGCAGTGCTAGCGGTCCTGCGGATTACGAGCAGTACTTC. This gives the protein CSASGPADYEQYF. This chain connects TRBV20-1 to TRBJ2-7; D call uncertain. Trimming shortened V by 3 bases and J by 4 bases, and 13 bases separated the two germline ends. This CDR3 has 13 amino acids. The germline CDR1 and CDR2 sequences are DFQATT and SNEGSKA (reference sequence).

This clonotype was seen only a few times. This rearrangement joins TRBV7-3 to TRBJ2-3; D gene ambiguous. In germline, CDR1 is SGHTA, CDR2 FQGTGA. Deletions cut 6 bases from V and 5 bases from J, with 12 bases between. This CDR3 has 13 residues. CDR3 sequence: CASRIKMVDTQYF. The CDR3 nucleotides read TGTGCCAGCAGAATAAAGATGGTAGATACGCAGTATTTT.

This clonotype was observed many times. The J gene is TRBJ1-1, the V gene TRBV18; D may be TRBD1 (5 bases). Germline V gene data show CDR1 as KGHSH and CDR2 as LQKENI. The CDR3 sequence is 14 residues long. V was pared by 4 bases and J by 4 bases, with 13 bases between. The CDR3 coding sequence is TGTGCCAGCTCACAAACCAGGGAGGGCACTGAAGCTTTCTTT. Its translation is CASSQTREGTEAFF.

This clonotype was counted many times. The chain carries TRBV5-6 and TRBJ2-3; 7 bases line up with TRBD1. The end of the DNA aligns better with TRBJ2-5, so the J call may be wrong. The V gene's germline CDR1 is SGHDT and CDR2 YYEEEE. This CDR3 spans 16 amino acids. The CDR3 here is CASSSVDRVIGETQYF. DNA of the CDR3: TGTGCCAGCAGCTCGGTTGACAGGGTAATCGGGGAGACCCAGTACTTC.

V gene TRBV20-1 combines with J gene TRBJ1-5; D is undetermined. Germline CDR1 is DFQATT and CDR2 is SNEGSKA (reference sequence). This CDR3 has 15 amino acids. With 3 bases removed from V and 0 bases from J, the gap between germline ends came to 12 bases. CDR3 loop: CSASGMAYSNQPQHF. The CDR3 bases are TGCAGTGCTAGCGGTATGGCCTATAGCAATCAGCCCCAGCATTTT.

A few counts support this clonotype. The chain carries TRBV7-6 and TRBJ2-3; D gene unclear. The germline V gene encodes CDR1 SGHVS and CDR2 FNYEAQ. The CDR3 is 17 amino acids. Trimming stripped 2 bases from V and 0 bases from J, with 15 bases between. The CDR3, as DNA: TGTGCCAGCAGCTTACTGGATCTACTTACTAGCACAGATACGCAGTATTTT. This encodes CASSLLDLLTSTDTQYF.